The 25 T cell receptor beta chains listed next were all sequenced from one sample in a study of blood T cell repertoires in COVID-19. The data were produced by immunoSEQ multiplex PCR, yet TCRdb's version contains in-frame clones alone and is incomplete. This sample has about 480,000 clones, with 75% to 90% found just once. Sequenced sample: peripheral blood. The receptor set was obtained from a man between 18 and 29 years old with COVID-19, enrolled during active disease.

The chain carries TRBV7-2 and TRBJ2-7; maybe TRBD2 (6 bases). CDR3 length: 15 residues. V shed 5 bases and J shed 2 bases, with 16 bases lying between them. The germline CDR1 and CDR2 sequences are SGHTA and FQGNSA. CDR3 coding DNA: TGTGCCAGCAGCGCTGGGAGGACAAAAACCTACGAGCAGTACTTC. Amino acids: CASSAGRTKTYEQYF.

As regards this clone: The DNA is left out, because the CDR3 cannot be placed on it with certainty; the CDR3 is given as TCRdb lists it. The rearrangement joins TRBV19 to TRBJ1-2. The CDR3 is 15 residues long, ends included. Germline CDR1 is LNHDA and CDR2 is SQIVND (reference sequence). The CDR3 protein is CASSILAAGGNGYTF.

The chain is built from TRBV11-3 and TRBJ2-1, with 10 bases fitting TRBD2. V trimming: 5 bases; J trimming: 4 bases; junction bases outside the gene matches: 14. CDR1 is SGHNT, CDR2 YENEEA, per germline. This CDR3 comprises 18 residues. The CDR3 region has the DNA TGTGCCAGCAGCCCAGTTGGTATAGTAGCGGGAGGATACAATGAGCAGTTCTTC. Translation: CASSPVGIVAGGYNEQFF.

The chain is built from TRBV9 and TRBJ1-5, with a tentative D call TRBD1 (6 bases). This CDR3 has 13 residues. Germline V gives CDR1 SGDLS, CDR2 YYNGEE. Trimming cost V 4 bases and J 2 bases, with 7 bases left between them. This chain's CDR3 is CASSRQGNQPQHF. The CDR3 region has the DNA TGTGCCAGCAGCCGACAGGGCAATCAGCCCCAGCATTTT.

The chain carries TRBV24-1 and TRBJ2-3; D possibly corresponds to TRBD2 (6 bases). The germline CDR1 and CDR2 sequences are KGHDR and SFDVKD. V lost 9 bases and J 4 bases, leaving 16 bases between the germline ends. CDR3 size: 14 residues. CDR3 bases: TGTGCCACCGAATCCGCGGGCGGGGCAGATACGCAGTATTTT. It yields the protein CATESAGGADTQYF.

The rearrangement joins TRBV18 to TRBJ1-2; 7 nucleotides align to TRBD1. The trim removed 0 bases at V and 7 bases at J, leaving 8 bases unmatched. In germline, CDR1 is KGHSH, CDR2 LQKENI. CDR3 length equals 15 residues. The CDR3 spells CASSPPPGGSFGYTF. CDR3 DNA sequence: TGTGCCAGCTCACCACCCCCAGGGGGTAGTTTTGGCTACACCTTC.

Only one count was recorded for this clone. The J gene is TRBJ2-7, the V gene TRBV24-1, with 11 bases matching TRBD2. Losses at the gene ends were 2 bases for V and 1 base for J; bases not matched to a gene: 9. The V gene's germline CDR1 is KGHDR and CDR2 SFDVKD. The CDR3 sequence is 18 residues long. This CDR3 reads CATSDSLPVAGGSYEQYF. The CDR3 DNA follows: TGTGCCACCAGTGATTCCTTACCTGTAGCGGGGGGGTCCTACGAGCAGTACTTC.

This clone has more than one count but fewer than ten. V is TRBV6-5 and J is TRBJ1-4, with D unclear. The CDR3 is made up of 13 amino acids. The germline CDR1 and CDR2 sequences are MNHEY and SVGAGI. Trimming shortened V by 6 bases and J by 0 bases, and 5 bases separated the two germline ends. The CDR3 DNA reads TGTGCCAGCAGGGCTGCAACTAATGAAAAACTGTTTTTT. Its translation: CASRAATNEKLFF.

This rearrangement joins TRBV19 to TRBJ2-2; 9 nucleotides align to TRBD1. With V trimmed by 4 bases and J by 8 bases, 2 bases remained unmatched. The CDR3 runs 13 residues. Germline V gives CDR1 LNHDA, CDR2 SQIVND (reference sequence). CDR3 protein: CASSTDRGGELFF. Written as DNA, the CDR3 is TGTGCCAGTAGTACGGACAGGGGAGGGGAGCTGTTTTTT.

This clone was picked up one time. The chain combines TRBV29-1 with TRBJ2-7; D remains ambiguous. The V gene's germline CDR1 is SQVTM and CDR2 ANQGSEA. CDR3 length: 13 residues. Trimming pared 7 bases from V and 8 bases from J, leaving 21 bases between. CDR3 nucleotides: TGCAGCGCCCTCACAGTAACCCTACGGAAGCAGTACTTC. Encoded protein: CSALTVTLRKQYF.

The CDR3 loop reads CAIKGDSDTGELFF. CDR3 DNA: TGTGCCATCAAAGGAGATAGCGATACCGGGGAGCTGTTTTTT. J is TRBJ2-2 and V is TRBV10-3; possibly TRBD2 for D (5 bases). This CDR3 is 14 amino acids long. Germline V gene data show CDR1 as ENHRY and CDR2 as SYGVKD. Trimming took off 7 bases at V and 5 bases at J, with 14 bases between the two ends.

The chain uses TRBV6-1 and TRBJ1-2; no firm D call. Trimming pared 1 base from V and 7 bases from J, leaving 10 bases between. The CDR3 runs to 13 residues. Germline CDR1 and CDR2: MNHNS and SASEGT. The DNA for the CDR3 is TGTGCCAGCAGTGAAGGACTAGGAGGTGGCTACACCTTC. This codes for CASSEGLGGGYTF.

V gene TRBV4-1 combines with J gene TRBJ1-5; D not certain. The CDR3 has 14 residues. CDR1 is MGHRA, CDR2 YSYEKL, per germline. The ends were cut back, 0 bases at V and 1 base at J, with 4 bases in the middle. CDR3 coding DNA: TGCGCCAGCAGCCAAGATAGCAGCAATCAGCCCCAGCATTTT. Encoded protein: CASSQDSSNQPQHF.

The rearrangement uses TRBV11-3 and TRBJ2-3, with TRBD2 matching over 9 bases. J lost 4 bases, V lost 5 bases, and 7 bases had no gene match. From germline, CDR1 is SGHNT and CDR2 YENEEA. This CDR3 is 15 amino acids long. Here the CDR3 reads CASSQAGGPSDTQYF. The CDR3 nucleotides are TGTGCCAGCAGCCAAGCGGGGGGCCCCTCAGATACGCAGTATTTT.

This clone was observed a single time. The chain joins TRBV5-4 to TRBJ2-1, with D possibly being TRBD1 (5 bases). Between the trimmed V and J ends, which lost 1 base and 9 bases, there was a span of 11 bases. This CDR3 has 13 amino acids. CDR1 and CDR2 from the germline V gene are SGHNT and YYREEE (reference sequence). The CDR3 spells CASSLQGTGEQFF. Written as DNA, the CDR3 is TGTGCCAGCAGCTTGCAGGGTACGGGTGAGCAGTTCTTC.

The chain recombines TRBV19 with TRBJ2-5, with 12 bases identical to TRBD1. The CDR3 is 17 amino acids. The germline V gene has CDR1 LNHDA and CDR2 SQIVND (reference sequence). V was clipped by 7 bases and J by 3 bases; unmatched bases: 12. CDR3 nucleotides: TGTGCCAGTACCTCGGGCGTCGGGACAGGGGGCGAAGAGACCCAGTACTTC. It codes for CASTSGVGTGGEETQYF.

Only one count was recorded for this clone. This rearrangement joins TRBV28 to TRBJ2-3; D possibly corresponds to TRBD2 (6 bases). The CDR3 has 12 amino acids. Trimming removed 8 bases from V and 1 base from J, with 7 bases in between. Germline V lookup: CDR1 MDHEN, CDR2 SYDVKM. CDR3 coding DNA: TGTGCCAGCCCTAGCGGCACAGATACGCAGTATTTT. Its translation is CASPSGTDTQYF.

The chain uses TRBV10-2 and TRBJ2-7, with D perhaps TRBD2 (5 bases). This CDR3 is built from 13 residues. Trimming left V 7 bases short and J 6 bases short, with 16 bases between. Looked up from germline, CDR1 is WSHSY and CDR2 is SAAADI. CDR3 in amino acids: CASKQRSGSEQYF. CDR3 nucleotide sequence: TGCGCCAGCAAACAGAGGTCGGGGTCCGAGCAGTACTTC.

The chain recombines TRBV6-5 with TRBJ2-7; possibly TRBD1 for D (6 bases). The V and J ends lost 5 bases and 5 bases respectively, with 13 bases between them. Germline-derived CDR1 and CDR2 are MNHEY and SVGAGI. This CDR3 contains 13 residues. This chain's CDR3 is CASSQQGTDEQYF. The CDR3 DNA sequence: TGTGCCAGCAGTCAACAGGGTACAGACGAGCAGTACTTC.

The V and J genes are TRBV2 and TRBJ1-6; maybe TRBD1 (5 bases). The CDR3 totals 13 residues. Germline CDR1 and CDR2: SNHLY and FYNNEI. Trimming took 8 bases from V and 11 from J, leaving 16 bases between them. This chain's CDR3 is CASGDGRGAPLHF. The CDR3 DNA is TGTGCCAGCGGGGACGGCCGGGGGGCACCCCTCCACTTT. Combining the CDR3 with reference TRBV2 and TRBJ1-6 gives the whole variable domain EPEVTQTPSHQVTQMGQEVILRCVPISNHLYFYWYRQILGQKVEFLVSFYNNEISEKSEIFDDQFSVERPDGSNFTLKIRSTKLEDSAMYFCASGDGRGAPLHFGNGTRLTVT.

This clone showed up just once. CDR3 protein: CASSLGLRNYGYTF. CDR3 nucleotides: TGTGCCAGCAGCTTGGGTCTACGTAACTATGGCTACACCTTC. The chain uses TRBV5-4 and TRBJ1-2; D is ambiguous. Germline CDR1 reads SGHNT; CDR2 reads YYREEE (reference sequence). The V end was cut by 0 bases, the J end by 1 base, with 7 bases between. This CDR3 spans 14 amino acids.

The chain recombines TRBV15 with TRBJ2-2; tentatively, D is TRBD2 (5 bases). CDR3 length: 16 residues. V was clipped by 1 base and J by 2 bases, with 11 bases between them. CDR1 and CDR2 (germline): LNHNV, YYDKDF (reference sequence). CDR3 amino acids: CATSRGLASNTGELFF. Written as DNA, the CDR3 is TGTGCCACCAGCAGAGGTCTAGCATCTAACACCGGGGAGCTGTTTTTT.

V is TRBV18 and J is TRBJ1-4, with TRBD1 matching over 9 bases. The CDR3 runs to 18 residues. From germline, CDR1 is KGHSH and CDR2 LQKENI. Losses at the gene ends were 4 bases for V and 3 bases for J; bases not matched to a gene: 12. CDR3 sequence (DNA): TGTGCCAGCTCACTCGGGACAGGGCGTTGGCGGGCTAATGAAAAACTGTTTTTT. Protein: CASSLGTGRWRANEKLFF.

The chain uses TRBV2 and TRBJ2-1; TRBD2 matches at 11 bases. CDR3 size: 15 residues. The J segment lost 4 bases and the V segment lost 7 bases, leaving 6 bases of the junction unmatched. Germline V gene data show CDR1 as SNHLY and CDR2 as FYNNEI. The CDR3 coding sequence is TGTGCCAGCAAGACTGGGACTAGCGGTTACAATGAGCAGTTCTTC. Its protein is CASKTGTSGYNEQFF.

CDR3: CASSEGGKQFF. Here the CDR3 DNA reads TGCGCCAGCAGTGAAGGGGGTAAGCAGTTCTTC. The genes are TRBV10-1 and TRBJ2-1; D may be TRBD1 (6 bases). Germline CDR1 and CDR2: WNHNN and SYGVQD (reference sequence). The CDR3 is 11 amino acids. V gave up 3 bases and J gave up 11 bases, with 8 bases separating them.